Presented here are 26 T cell receptor beta chains from one specimen sequenced in a study of shared T cell receptors in the human thymus. Clones were read by immunoSEQ multiplex PCR, and TCRdb kept only the in-frame ones, dropping some. The table lists about 380,000 clones, approximately 95% of them singletons, with roughly 0.02% in the top ten. The specimen was thymocytes. These receptors came from a human donor.

DNA of the CDR3: TGTGCCAGCAGTTACGTTCCCATGAGGGACAGGAATAATGAAAAACTGTTTTTT. Encoded protein: CASSYVPMRDRNNEKLFF. This chain joins TRBV28 and TRBJ1-4; 8 bases fit TRBD1. Germline CDR1 reads MDHEN; CDR2 reads SYDVKM. CDR3 length: 18 amino acids. The V and J ends lost 4 bases and 4 bases, in that order; junction bases with no gene match: 14.

This sequence joins TRBV7-8 and TRBJ2-1; the D gene could be TRBD1 or TRBD2 (5 bases each). Trimming took 2 bases from V and 0 from J, leaving 20 bases between them. This CDR3 spans 19 amino acids. CDR1 is SGHVS, CDR2 FQNEAQ, per germline. CDR3 in DNA: TGTGCCAGCAGCTTAAGTTTGAGGCCAGGGAGTTTCTCCTACAATGAGCAGTTCTTC. It encodes CASSLSLRPGSFSYNEQFF. Looking up the rest from reference TRBV7-8 and TRBJ2-1 gives the full variable domain: GAGVSQSPRYKVAKRGQDVALRCDPISGHVSLFWYQQALGQGPEFLTYFQNEAQLDKSGLPSDRFFAERPEGSVSTLKIQRTQQEDSAVYLCASSLSLRPGSFSYNEQFFGPGTRLTVL.

The gene calls are TRBV9 and TRBJ2-3, with D tentatively TRBD2 (6 bases). Trimming pared 1 base from V and 5 bases from J, leaving 8 bases between. The CDR3 has 13 residues. Germline V lookup: CDR1 SGDLS, CDR2 YYNGEE. The DNA for the CDR3 is TGTGCCAGCAGCGTATTAGCGGTAGATACGCAGTATTTT. Amino acid sequence: CASSVLAVDTQYF.

The chain combines TRBV7-6 with TRBJ2-1, with D tentatively TRBD2 (6 bases). CDR3 length: 15 amino acids. The V gene's germline CDR1 is SGHVS and CDR2 FNYEAQ. V was clipped by 4 bases and J by 1 base, with 11 bases between them. The CDR3 spells CASSSAGGSYNEQFF. The CDR3 DNA follows: TGTGCCAGCAGCTCCGCAGGAGGGTCCTACAATGAGCAGTTCTTC.

The V gene is TRBV11-3, the J gene TRBJ2-1, with 13 bases lining up with TRBD2. The CDR3 has 19 residues. Per the germline V gene, CDR1 is SGHNT and CDR2 is YENEEA. The J segment lost 2 bases and the V segment lost 6 bases, leaving 13 bases of the junction unmatched. DNA of the CDR3: TGTGCCAGCAGTCCGCCCCGGACTAGCGGGAGTTGTACCTACAATGAGCAGTTCTTC. Its protein product is CASSPPRTSGSCTYNEQFF.

DNA of the CDR3: TGTGCCAGCAGCTTTTCTCCGCGCGGACAGGGGCCGTGGGCAACTAATGAAAAACTGTTTTTT. It encodes CASSFSPRGQGPWATNEKLFF. The V gene is TRBV7-6, the J gene TRBJ1-4, with 9 bases identical to TRBD1. The CDR3 sequence is 21 residues long. The V gene's germline CDR1 is SGHVS and CDR2 FNYEAQ. J lost 0 bases, V lost 3 bases, and 17 bases had no gene match.

V usage is TRBV5-1 and J usage is TRBJ2-3; 8 nucleotides align to TRBD2. The J segment lost 2 bases and the V segment lost 4 bases, leaving 12 bases of the junction unmatched. Germline lookup yields CDR1 SGHRS and CDR2 YFSETQ. CDR3 length equals 17 residues. Written as DNA, the CDR3 is TGCGCCAGCAGCCCACCAACCGGGACTAGTATCACAGATACGCAGTATTTT. This codes for CASSPPTGTSITDTQYF.

This clone was seen a handful of times. The chain employs TRBV19 and TRBJ1-3; TRBD1 agrees at 9 bases. The CDR3 extends over 13 amino acids. V gave up 6 bases and J gave up 7 bases; unmatched junction bases: 4. Per the germline V gene, CDR1 is LNHDA and CDR2 is SQIVND (reference sequence). The CDR3: CASRGQGTNTIYF. The CDR3 nucleotides are TGTGCCAGTAGGGGACAGGGTACGAACACCATATATTTT.

This chain connects TRBV10-3 to TRBJ1-1; tentatively, D is TRBD1 (6 bases). V was pared by 7 bases and J by 3 bases, with 15 bases between. CDR1 and CDR2 (germline): ENHRY, SYGVKD. The CDR3 runs 14 residues. The CDR3: CAIIRRGKDTEAFF. The CDR3 bases are TGTGCCATCATACGCAGGGGTAAGGACACTGAAGCTTTCTTT.

The chain joins TRBV18 to TRBJ2-1; D possibly matches TRBD1 or TRBD2 (5 bases each). V dropped 4 bases and J dropped 7 bases, with 23 bases sitting between them. Germline CDR1 reads KGHSH; CDR2 reads LQKENI. The CDR3 length is 17 residues. CDR3 loop: CASSLIPGPPTRNEQFF. DNA of the CDR3: TGTGCCAGCTCACTAATACCGGGACCGCCCACGAGGAATGAGCAGTTCTTC.

The chain recombines TRBV2 with TRBJ2-1; no reliable D call. Germline loops: CDR1 SNHLY, CDR2 FYNNEI. Trimming stripped 6 bases from V and 0 bases from J, with 15 bases between. This CDR3 contains 16 residues. The CDR3 loop is CASSVSGRVSYNEQFF. In DNA, the CDR3 is TGTGCCAGCAGCGTCTCTGGGCGAGTCTCCTACAATGAGCAGTTCTTC.

The chain combines TRBV27 with TRBJ2-1; D ambiguous. The CDR3 is made up of 15 amino acids. Trimming took 3 bases from V and 0 from J, leaving 9 bases between them. The V gene's germline CDR1 is MNHEY and CDR2 SMNVEV (reference sequence). The DNA for the CDR3 is TGTGCCAGCAGTTTTCGAACCAGCTCCTACAATGAGCAGTTCTTC. This encodes CASSFRTSSYNEQFF.

The J gene is TRBJ2-1, the V gene TRBV29-1; 14 bases are a match to TRBD2. This CDR3 spans 18 amino acids. The V gene end was trimmed by 6 bases and the J gene end by 3 bases; junction bases not matched to a gene: 13. CDR1 SQVTM and CDR2 ANQGSEA come from the germline V gene. In DNA, the CDR3 is TGCAGCGTCCCCCTGACTAGCGGGAGGGCGGCGGACTACAATGAGCAGTTCTTC. Residues: CSVPLTSGRAADYNEQFF.

This rearrangement joins TRBV10-2 to TRBJ2-3; D assignment may be TRBD1 or TRBD2 (6 bases each). V shed 5 bases and J shed 4 bases, with 7 bases lying between them. Germline CDR1 is WSHSY and CDR2 is SAAADI. The CDR3 is 12 amino acids. The CDR3 is CASSRGADTQYF. The CDR3 nucleotides are TGCGCCAGCAGTAGGGGGGCAGATACGCAGTATTTT.

V and J are TRBV28 and TRBJ2-3; TRBD1 or TRBD2 may be the D gene (5 bases each). This CDR3 is built from 14 residues. Germline V gene sequence: CDR1 MDHEN, CDR2 SYDVKM. V was trimmed by 0 bases and J by 9 bases, leaving 13 bases between them. The CDR3, as DNA: TGTGCCAGCAGTTTATGGCTAGCAGCAGGGACGCAGTATTTT. Amino acid sequence: CASSLWLAAGTQYF.

In its sample, this clone was seen a few times. The genes are TRBV27 and TRBJ2-1, with 7 nucleotides matching TRBD2. From germline, CDR1 is MNHEY and CDR2 SMNVEV (reference sequence). The CDR3 runs to 13 residues. The V gene end was trimmed by 6 bases and the J gene end by 9 bases; junction bases not matched to a gene: 8. CDR3 nucleotide sequence: TGTGCCAGCAGGTCGGGAGGCGACGGTGAGCAGTTCTTC. Translation: CASRSGGDGEQFF.

The chain has TRBV29-1 and TRBJ2-2; D may be TRBD1 (7 bases). V was trimmed by 7 bases and J by 0 bases, leaving 15 bases between them. CDR1 and CDR2 (germline): SQVTM, ANQGSEA. This CDR3 comprises 15 residues. CDR3 sequence: CSAPGGKTNTGELFF. For the CDR3, the DNA is TGCAGCGCTCCAGGGGGGAAAACGAACACCGGGGAGCTGTTTTTT.

The CDR3 sequence is CASSLSGASGMETQYF. CDR3 DNA sequence: TGTGCCAGCAGCCTATCAGGGGCTAGCGGGATGGAGACCCAGTACTTC. This rearrangement joins TRBV11-3 to TRBJ2-5; 9 nucleotides agree with TRBD2. The V segment lost 5 bases and the J segment 5 bases; nucleotides outside the gene matches: 12. The CDR3 spans 16 residues. The V gene's germline CDR1 is SGHNT and CDR2 YENEEA.

This chain links TRBV5-6 with TRBJ1-2; D perhaps matches TRBD1 (6 bases). The V gene lost 0 bases and the J gene lost 6 bases, with 21 bases spanning the gap. Germline V gives CDR1 SGHDT, CDR2 YYEEEE. The CDR3 runs 17 residues. The CDR3 region has the DNA TGTGCCAGCAGCTTGGGCGTATCCGACAGGATCCTGGATGGCTACACCTTC. This translates into CASSLGVSDRILDGYTF.

The V call is TRBV14, the J call TRBJ1-4, with D possibly TRBD1 on 5 matching bases. In germline, CDR1 is SGHDN, CDR2 FVKESK. The CDR3 runs 15 residues. V dropped 4 bases and J dropped 1 base, with 10 bases sitting between them. The CDR3 region is CASSPVGGTNEKLFF. The CDR3 DNA reads as TGTGCCAGCAGCCCTGTGGGGGGAACTAATGAAAAACTGTTTTTT.

This clone was observed a single time. This sequence joins TRBV6-1 and TRBJ2-1; D perhaps matches TRBD2 (6 bases). V lost 4 bases and J 7 bases, leaving 17 bases between the germline ends. Germline values: CDR1 MNHNS, CDR2 SASEGT. The length of the CDR3 is 15 residues. CDR3 DNA: TGTGCCAGCAGTGGACAACCGGGACTCCCAAATGAGCAGTTCTTC. Amino acids: CASSGQPGLPNEQFF.

The J gene is TRBJ1-4, the V gene TRBV29-1; 9 bases agree with TRBD1. V lost 1 base, J lost 0 bases, and 12 bases stayed unmatched. CDR1 SQVTM and CDR2 ANQGSEA come from the germline V gene. This CDR3 has 19 amino acids. CDR3 residues: CSVEVSGTGYAATNEKLFF. The DNA for the CDR3 is TGCAGCGTTGAAGTTTCTGGGACAGGGTATGCTGCAACTAATGAAAAACTGTTTTTT.

The gene calls are TRBV15 and TRBJ1-6; no clear D gene. This CDR3 is 14 amino acids long. Germline loops: CDR1 LNHNV, CDR2 YYDKDF (reference sequence). Trimming removed 1 base from V and 7 bases from J, with 8 bases in between. CDR3 sequence: CATSRGGSNSPLHF. CDR3 nucleotide sequence: TGTGCCACCAGCAGAGGGGGTTCCAATTCACCCCTCCACTTT.

The rearrangement joins TRBV4-2 to TRBJ2-7; 8 bases match TRBD1. After removal of 1 base from V and 3 bases from J, the junction contained 11 bases not matched to a gene. CDR1 is LGHNA and CDR2 is YNFKEQ in the germline V gene. CDR3 length: 17 residues. The CDR3 bases are TGTGCCAGCAGCCAAGGACTTAGGACAGGGTTAAACTACGAGCAGTACTTC. It translates to CASSQGLRTGLNYEQYF.

The V and J genes are TRBV19 and TRBJ2-2; 9 nucleotides line up with TRBD1. This CDR3 has 14 residues. Germline CDR1 and CDR2: LNHDA and SQIVND (reference sequence). The junction had 4 bases not matched to a gene; V was cut back by 8 bases and J by 3 bases. The CDR3 nucleotides read TGTGCCAGTTGGGACAGGGATGACACCGGGGAGCTGTTTTTT. This sequence encodes CASWDRDDTGELFF.

The rearrangement joins TRBV28 to TRBJ1-4; 10 bases map to TRBD1. Germline V lookup: CDR1 MDHEN, CDR2 SYDVKM. The CDR3 runs to 19 residues. V gave up 2 bases and J gave up 2 bases; unmatched junction bases: 11. CDR3 in DNA: TGTGCCAGCAGTTTACTCCACCGGGACAGGGGTTATACTAATGAAAAACTGTTTTTT. Amino acids: CASSLLHRDRGYTNEKLFF.